This TCR beta chain was sequenced during a study of blood T cell repertoires in COVID-19. This clone showed up many times. V was trimmed by 1 base and J by 9 bases, leaving 13 bases between them. The CDR3 runs to 15 residues. Germline values: CDR1 MNHNS, CDR2 SASEGT. Only in-frame clones appear in the TCRdb table, and some are missing; sequencing was by immunoSEQ multiplex PCR. This sample yields hundreds of thousands of clones, of which more than 75% are seen a single time; 2% to 3% belongs to the top ten. The receptor was isolated from a man in his sixties who had recovered from COVID-19. The V and J genes are TRBV6-1 and TRBJ1-6; no clear D gene. The sequenced sample consisted of PBMCs or T cells enriched from blood (not recorded which). CDR3 nucleotides: TGTGCCAGCAGTGAAGGAGGAGGGCGACCTTCACCCCTCCACTTT. Its translation is CASSEGGGRPSPLHF.